The 4 T cell receptor beta chains reported below all come from one sample, sequenced in a study of T cell clonality in common variable immunodeficiency. Study-wide points: In common variable immunodeficiency, TCR beta chains reportedly carried fewer deletions and N-nucleotide insertions.

Libraries were prepared by immunoSEQ multiplex PCR; TCRdb keeps only in-frame clonotypes and omits some of them. This sample's clone table lists over 15,000 clones. The antigens these receptors bind are not known. Sequenced sample: peripheral blood mononuclear cells. Every receptor here comes from a human donor with common variable immunodeficiency.

A remark on this clone: The CDR3 extends 3 residues past the end of the read, so its final part is completed from the germline J gene. This rearrangement joins TRBV19 to TRBJ2-3, with a weak D call TRBD1 (5 bases). There are 13 residues in the CDR3. The V and J ends lost 8 bases and 3 bases respectively, with 12 bases between them. From germline, CDR1 is LNHDA and CDR2 SQIVND (reference sequence). CDR3: CASGRAGTDTQYF. The CDR3 DNA, read in part, is TGTGCCAGTGGTCGAGCAGGGACAGATACG.

By frequency, this clone registers medium-sized. The sequenced part of the CDR3 DNA is TGCAGTTCCGATATGGGCGGGGGCCCCAAGGGGGAA. Its protein is CSSDMGGGPKGE. The CDR3 in its entirety is CSSDMGGGPKGEAFF. The chain couples TRBV20-1 to TRBJ1-1; the D gene is possibly TRBD1 (6 bases). Read coverage stops 3 residues before the CDR3 terminus; the germline J gene supplies the remainder. The CDR3 is 15 residues long. Germline V gives CDR1 DFQATT, CDR2 SNEGSKA (reference sequence).

Points on this clone: Read data end 3 residues before the CDR3 end; the end is taken from the germline J gene. J is TRBJ1-1 and V is TRBV30; weak D call: TRBD1 (5 bases). Between the trimmed V and J ends, which lost 3 bases and 1 base, there was a span of 12 bases. Germline assignment: CDR1 GTSNPN and CDR2 SVGIG (reference sequence). The CDR3 runs 14 residues. CDR3 DNA (partial): TGTGCCTGGAGGGGGATCGGGGGGAACACTGAA. The encoded protein is CAWRGIGGNTE. The whole CDR3 is CAWRGIGGNTEAFF.

Notes on this clone: The read halts 3 residues ahead of the CDR3 end, with the missing end drawn from the germline J gene. The chain links TRBV6-1 to TRBJ2-5; 11 bases fit TRBD2. Germline V lookup: CDR1 MNHNS, CDR2 SASEGT. J was trimmed by 5 bases and V by 1 base; bases with no gene match: 12. The length of the CDR3 is 18 residues. The chain's CDR3 is CASSEGSSGRAGRETQYF. The part of the CDR3 DNA that was read is TGTGCCAGCAGTGAAGGGAGTAGCGGGAGGGCCGGTCGGGAGACC.